This entry lists 28 T cell receptor beta chains sequenced from one sample in a study of a mutant IDH1 vaccine in newly diagnosed glioma. Clones were read by immunoSEQ multiplex PCR, and TCRdb kept only the in-frame ones, dropping some. The table records around 49,000 clones, 78% of them present only once. Their antigen targets remain unknown. Time point noted: week 5, during vaccination. Alongside topical imiquimod, each dose of vaccine comprised 300 ug of mutant IDH1 20-mer peptide. Source: PBMCs, taken from a glioma patient whose treatment included an IDH1 peptide vaccine. The receptors stem from a man in his fifties or sixties with glioma.

The J gene is TRBJ1-5, the V gene TRBV4-1, with 7 bases that match TRBD1. Per germline, CDR1 MGHRA and CDR2 YSYEKL. This CDR3 spans 15 amino acids. Trimming cost V 4 bases and J 6 bases; bases outside gene matches: 9. The CDR3 bases are TGCGCCAGCAGCCGACACAGGGGAGACGGTCAGCCCCAGCATTTT. This gives the protein CASSRHRGDGQPQHF.

The chain joins TRBV29-1 to TRBJ2-1; 14 nucleotides align to TRBD2. The CDR3 is 19 amino acids. Germline V lookup: CDR1 SQVTM, CDR2 ANQGSEA. The trim removed 8 bases at V and 6 bases at J, leaving 21 bases unmatched. The CDR3 DNA reads TGCAGCTCCTCCGGGACAAAGACTAGCGGGGGGGATGGCGGCAATGAGCAGTTCTTC. This sequence encodes CSSSGTKTSGGDGGNEQFF.

The chain uses TRBV6-5 and TRBJ1-2; D is perhaps TRBD1 (6 bases). Germline CDR1 and CDR2: MNHEY and SVGAGI. The CDR3 has 13 residues. V was shortened by 2 bases and J by 6 bases, with 10 bases between the two germline ends. In DNA form, the CDR3 reads TGTGCCAGCAGTTACACTAGACAGGATGGCTACACCTTC. This codes for CASSYTRQDGYTF.

The CDR3 sequence is CASSAITGTETQYF. The CDR3 DNA is TGTGCCAGCAGCGCCATCACAGGGACGGAGACCCAGTACTTC. V usage is TRBV7-2 and J usage is TRBJ2-5; a possible D gene is TRBD1 (6 bases). The V gene's germline CDR1 is SGHTA and CDR2 FQGNSA. V lost 5 bases and J lost 5, with 15 bases in between. The CDR3 extends over 14 amino acids.

This clone was counted a few times. This chain connects TRBV29-1 to TRBJ2-7; 8 bases map to TRBD1. CDR3 size: 15 residues. J lost 3 bases, V lost 6 bases, and 13 bases had no gene match. Germline-derived CDR1 and CDR2 are SQVTM and ANQGSEA. The CDR3 loop reads CSVIPQGAGVYEQYF. The DNA for the CDR3 is TGCAGCGTCATTCCTCAGGGGGCAGGCGTCTACGAGCAGTACTTC.

The CDR3 sequence is CASSLGEWGEQFF. In DNA form, the CDR3 reads TGTGCCAGCAGCTTGGGAGAATGGGGTGAGCAGTTCTTC. The rearrangement joins TRBV5-5 to TRBJ2-1; D gene uncertain. The CDR3 extends over 13 amino acids. Trimming cost V 0 bases and J 9 bases, with 10 bases left between them. Germline V gene sequence: CDR1 SGHKS, CDR2 YYEKEE (reference sequence).

This chain links TRBV19 with TRBJ1-3, with a possible D match to TRBD1 (5 bases). The CDR3 contains 12 residues. Germline assignment: CDR1 LNHDA and CDR2 SQIVND (reference sequence). V lost 11 bases and J 4 bases, leaving 12 bases between the germline ends. This CDR3 reads CAVRAGGNTIYF. CDR3 DNA: TGTGCCGTCAGAGCAGGGGGAAACACCATATATTTT.

The chain carries TRBV30 and TRBJ1-3; TRBD1 is a possible D gene (6 bases). The germline V and J ends were trimmed by 5 bases and 2 bases, with 16 bases remaining between them. From germline, CDR1 is GTSNPN and CDR2 SVGIG (reference sequence). The CDR3 has 15 amino acids. CDR3 DNA: TGTGCCTGGGATCCTGGGGCAGGGGCTGGAAACACCATATATTTT. Protein: CAWDPGAGAGNTIYF.

V and J are TRBV6-6 and TRBJ2-5; 9 bases align to TRBD1. The CDR3 spans 14 residues. The junction had 9 bases not matched to a gene; V was cut back by 8 bases and J by 5 bases. Germline CDR1 is MNHNY and CDR2 is SVGAGI (reference sequence). CDR3 region: CASGRTGAGETQYF. The DNA of the CDR3 is TGTGCCAGCGGTAGGACAGGGGCGGGGGAGACCCAGTACTTC.

The chain uses TRBV27 and TRBJ1-5; D is undetermined. Germline V CDR1 and CDR2: MNHEY, SMNVEV (reference sequence). The length of the CDR3 is 13 residues. Trimming removed 6 bases from V and 6 bases from J, with 12 bases in between. The CDR3 protein is CASSPTPLQPQHF. The CDR3 region has the DNA TGTGCCAGCAGCCCTACCCCTCTTCAGCCCCAGCATTTT.

This clone has a handful of counts. The rearrangement joins TRBV2 to TRBJ2-2, with no clear D. V was shortened by 6 bases and J by 8 bases, with 7 bases between the two germline ends. CDR1 and CDR2 (germline): SNHLY, FYNNEI. CDR3 length: 11 amino acids. The CDR3 DNA is TGTGCCAGCAGCCCCCGTGGGGAGCTGTTTTTT. Protein product: CASSPRGELFF.

The count of this clone is one. The chain employs TRBV27 and TRBJ2-3; D gene uncertain. The length of the CDR3 is 12 residues. V gave up 5 bases and J gave up 3 bases, with 6 bases separating them. CDR1 is MNHEY, CDR2 SMNVEV, per germline (reference sequence). The CDR3 nucleotides read TGTGCCAGCAGTACCTTAACAGATACGCAGTATTTT. This translates into CASSTLTDTQYF.

V is TRBV6-5 and J is TRBJ2-5; D possibly uses TRBD1 or TRBD2 (6 bases each). Germline CDR1 reads MNHEY; CDR2 reads SVGAGI. The length of the CDR3 is 15 residues. Trimming left V 5 bases short and J 0 bases short, with 13 bases between. The CDR3 loop reads CASSKTGGYQETQYF. Here the CDR3 DNA reads TGTGCCAGCAGTAAGACAGGAGGGTACCAAGAGACCCAGTACTTC.

The J gene is TRBJ2-7, the V gene TRBV5-4, with 7 bases aligning to TRBD1. The trim removed 6 bases at V and 6 bases at J, leaving 3 bases unmatched. CDR1 and CDR2 (germline): SGHNT, YYREEE (reference sequence). The CDR3 is made up of 11 amino acids. The CDR3 DNA is TGTGCCAGCACCTCAGGGGGCGAGCAGTACTTC. Its protein is CASTSGGEQYF.

The chain has TRBV6-6 and TRBJ2-7; D may be TRBD1 (5 bases). The V gene's germline CDR1 is MNHNY and CDR2 SVGAGI (reference sequence). The CDR3 runs 14 residues. Trimming took off 0 bases at V and 2 bases at J, with 8 bases between the two ends. CDR3 protein: CASSYSMGPYEQYF. The CDR3 coding sequence is TGTGCCAGCAGTTACTCGATGGGGCCCTACGAGCAGTACTTC.

The rearrangement uses TRBV30 and TRBJ1-5, with 7 nucleotides matching TRBD1. The CDR3 runs 14 residues. Germline V lookup: CDR1 GTSNPN, CDR2 SVGIG (reference sequence). The trim removed 4 bases at V and 3 bases at J, leaving 6 bases unmatched. CDR3 loop: CAWTLTGINQPQHF. The CDR3 region has the DNA TGTGCCTGGACCCTGACAGGGATCAATCAGCCCCAGCATTTT.

This chain connects TRBV30 to TRBJ1-1; D not resolved. From germline, CDR1 is GTSNPN and CDR2 SVGIG (reference sequence). The CDR3 is made up of 13 amino acids. Trimming removed 4 bases at V and 0 bases at J, with 9 bases between. The CDR3 sequence is CAWKRVLNTEAFF. CDR3 DNA sequence: TGTGCCTGGAAAAGGGTTCTGAACACTGAAGCTTTCTTT.

The gene calls are TRBV7-2 and TRBJ2-7; the match to TRBD2 covers 13 bases. The CDR3 has 13 amino acids. V lost 8 bases and J lost 6; bases outside the gene matches: 4. Germline values: CDR1 SGHTA, CDR2 FQGNSA. The CDR3 region is CASGTSGKAEQYF. CDR3 DNA: TGTGCCAGCGGGACTAGCGGGAAGGCCGAGCAGTACTTC.

This chain joins TRBV19 and TRBJ2-1; TRBD1 aligns across 7 bases. Germline V lookup: CDR1 LNHDA, CDR2 SQIVND (reference sequence). V shed 4 bases and J 5 bases; nucleotides not matched to a gene: 5. The CDR3 totals 14 residues. CDR3 bases: TGTGCCAGTAGTACTTGGGACAGCCACAATGAGCAGTTCTTC. It yields the protein CASSTWDSHNEQFF.

The genes are TRBV19 and TRBJ1-2; a possible D gene is TRBD1 (5 bases). V was shortened by 3 bases and J by 1 base, with 9 bases between the two germline ends. The CDR3 has 14 residues. CDR1 is LNHDA and CDR2 is SQIVND in the germline V gene (reference sequence). This CDR3 is CASSMGPNNYGYTF. The CDR3 coding sequence is TGTGCCAGTAGTATGGGACCAAATAACTATGGCTACACCTTC. Based on the CDR3 plus reference TRBV19 and TRBJ1-2, the full variable domain is DGGITQSPKYLFRKEGQNVTLSCEQNLNHDAMYWYRQDPGQGLRLIYYSQIVNDFQKGDIAEGYSVSREKKESFPLTVTSAQKNPTAFYLCASSMGPNNYGYTFGSGTRLTVV.

This chain links TRBV2 with TRBJ1-2, with no clear D. The CDR3 has 11 amino acids. The germline V gene has CDR1 SNHLY and CDR2 FYNNEI. V lost 7 bases, J lost 7 bases, and 10 bases lay in between. The CDR3 DNA reads TGTGCCAGCACGGTTAGGTCTGGCTACACCTTC. Its translation is CASTVRSGYTF.

The chain uses TRBV19 and TRBJ2-7; tentative D call: TRBD2 (6 bases). CDR3 length: 14 amino acids. Trimming left V 2 bases short and J 2 bases short, with 10 bases between. Germline V gene data show CDR1 as LNHDA and CDR2 as SQIVND (reference sequence). The CDR3 loop is CASSIMGLPYEQYF. CDR3 DNA sequence: TGTGCCAGTAGTATAATGGGACTCCCCTACGAGCAGTACTTC.

This clone is a singleton in its sample. This chain connects TRBV23-1 to TRBJ2-3; 9 nucleotides line up with TRBD2. TRBV23-1 is labeled an ORF, and its function is uncertain. The length of the CDR3 is 18 residues. With V trimmed by 3 bases and J by 1 base, 11 bases remained unmatched. In DNA, the CDR3 is TGCGCCAGCAGTCACCCTAGCGGGGACTGGGACCGCACAGATACGCAGTATTTT. Its translation: CASSHPSGDWDRTDTQYF.

This clone was observed once. The chain employs TRBV29-1 and TRBJ1-1; 7 nucleotides agree with TRBD1. The CDR3 runs to 12 residues. J gave up 1 base and V 5 bases, and 1 base lay outside the gene matches. Germline loops: CDR1 SQVTM, CDR2 ANQGSEA. The DNA for the CDR3 is TGCAGCGTTTGGACAGGGAACACTGAAGCTTTCTTT. Translated, it gives CSVWTGNTEAFF.

The chain recombines TRBV19 with TRBJ2-5, with 7 bases fitting TRBD2. The germline V gene has CDR1 LNHDA and CDR2 SQIVND (reference sequence). This CDR3 is built from 16 residues. V lost 1 base and J lost 3; bases outside the gene matches: 8. For the CDR3, the DNA is TGTGCCAGTAGTATAGGGAGCGGGGTTGGCGAAGAGACCCAGTACTTC. Amino acid sequence: CASSIGSGVGEETQYF.

This rearrangement joins TRBV6-5 to TRBJ1-1; D not certain. The germline CDR1 and CDR2 sequences are MNHEY and SVGAGI. The CDR3 contains 13 residues. V was trimmed by 2 bases and J by 8 bases, leaving 12 bases between them. The DNA for the CDR3 is TGTGCCAGCAGTTACGTGGAGCGGGCAGAAGCTTTCTTT. Its translation: CASSYVERAEAFF.

The chain uses TRBV19 and TRBJ2-2; tentative D call: TRBD2 (5 bases). Germline values: CDR1 LNHDA, CDR2 SQIVND (reference sequence). V gave up 8 bases and J gave up 0 bases, with 10 bases separating them. This CDR3 region has 14 residues. The CDR3 spells CASAGWTNTGELFF. CDR3 bases: TGTGCCAGTGCGGGCTGGACGAACACCGGGGAGCTGTTTTTT.

J is TRBJ2-3 and V is TRBV7-2; D unresolved. Deletions cut 3 bases from V and 0 bases from J, with 7 bases between. CDR1 and CDR2 from the germline V gene are SGHTA and FQGNSA. The CDR3 has 14 residues. The CDR3 here is CASSLQPSTDTQYF. CDR3 coding DNA: TGTGCCAGCAGCTTGCAACCTAGCACAGATACGCAGTATTTT. Drawing the rest from reference TRBV7-2 and TRBJ2-3, the complete variable domain is GAGVSQSPSNKVTEKGKDVELRCDPISGHTALYWYRQSLGQGLEFLIYFQGNSAPDKSGLPSDRFSAERTGGSVSTLTIQRTQQEDSAVYLCASSLQPSTDTQYFGPGTRLTVL.